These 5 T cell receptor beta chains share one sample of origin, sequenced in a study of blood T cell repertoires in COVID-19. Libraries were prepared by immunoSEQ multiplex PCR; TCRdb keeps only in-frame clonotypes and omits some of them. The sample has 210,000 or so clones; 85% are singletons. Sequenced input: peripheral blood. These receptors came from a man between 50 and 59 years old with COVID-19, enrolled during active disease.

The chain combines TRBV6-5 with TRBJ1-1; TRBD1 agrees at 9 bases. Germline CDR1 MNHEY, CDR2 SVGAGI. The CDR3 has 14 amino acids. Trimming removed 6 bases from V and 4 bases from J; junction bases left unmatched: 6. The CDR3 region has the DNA TGTGCCAGCAGCATAGACAGGGGGAGCACTGAAGCTTTCTTT. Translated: CASSIDRGSTEAFF.

The CDR3 reads CATSAPGQGSDTQYF. As DNA, the CDR3 is TGTGCCACCAGTGCTCCGGGACAGGGGTCAGATACGCAGTATTTT. V and J are TRBV24-1 and TRBJ2-3, with 10 bases fitting TRBD1. V shed 5 bases and J 4 bases; nucleotides not matched to a gene: 5. Germline lookup yields CDR1 KGHDR and CDR2 SFDVKD. The CDR3 runs 15 residues.

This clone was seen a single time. In nucleotides, the CDR3 is TGTGCCAGCAGTTTTAGTGGGAGTCTCGGCACTGAAGCTTTCTTT. Its protein is CASSFSGSLGTEAFF. The chain recombines TRBV28 with TRBJ1-1; no firm D call. The CDR3 runs to 15 residues. V lost 3 bases, J lost 4 bases, and 15 bases lay in between. CDR1 and CDR2 (germline): MDHEN, SYDVKM.

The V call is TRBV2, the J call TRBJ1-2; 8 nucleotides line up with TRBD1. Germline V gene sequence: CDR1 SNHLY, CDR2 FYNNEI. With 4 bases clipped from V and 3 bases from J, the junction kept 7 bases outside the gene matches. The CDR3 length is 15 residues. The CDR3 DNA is TGTGCCAGCAGTGGACCGGGACAGGTAGACTATGGCTACACCTTC. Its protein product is CASSGPGQVDYGYTF. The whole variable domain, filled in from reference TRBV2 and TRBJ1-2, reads EPEVTQTPSHQVTQMGQEVILRCVPISNHLYFYWYRQILGQKVEFLVSFYNNEISEKSEIFDDQFSVERPDGSNFTLKIRSTKLEDSAMYFCASSGPGQVDYGYTFGSGTRLTVV.

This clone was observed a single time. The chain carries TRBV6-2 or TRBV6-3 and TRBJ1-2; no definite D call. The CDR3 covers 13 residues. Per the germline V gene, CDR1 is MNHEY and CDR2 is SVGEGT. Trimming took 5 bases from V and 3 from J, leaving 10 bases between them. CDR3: CASSTIQYYGYTF. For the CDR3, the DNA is TGTGCCAGCAGTACTATCCAGTACTATGGCTACACCTTC.